Included here is one TCR delta chain sequence, with context. The antigen it recognizes is unknown. A far larger clone is one base from this, pointing to a likely read error. This same CDR3 is encoded by further DNA sequences in the sample. These data originate in a study of DNA immune sequencing with unique molecular identifiers (dated by TCRdb to 2020 to 2021). With regard to the full study: gammadelta T cells were enriched from buffy coats using immunomagnetic cell separation, and their genomic DNA was sequenced. All donors were healthy individuals, and around 10 of the donors were profiled using sorted gammadelta T cells from peripheral blood. The method was validated on synthetic reference molecules and on blood samples from healthy individuals. For the enriched versus non-enriched comparison, roughly 98 ng enriched gammadelta T-cell DNA and 0.85 to 1 ug non-enriched PBMC DNA were sequenced. gammadelta T cells were enriched from PBMC of roughly ten healthy individuals by fluorescence-activated cell sorting. An ultrasensitive DNA-based TRD repertoire sequencing method using PCR-introduced unique molecular identifiers was developed and validated in the study.

CDR1 and CDR2 were assigned from the germline V gene as GEAIGNYY and EKD. The CDR3 goes from the cysteine to the phenylalanine over 14 residues. The entry retains the CDR3 DNA only, 42 bases that are in frame from base 1. Trimming costs V 4 bases and J 0 bases, and their ends lie 11 bases apart. Library construction relied on multiplex PCR. A 32-plex assay amplified the genomic DNA, with primers for all 8 TRDV and 4 TRDJ genes spanning the CDR3. During 2 to 3 cycles of barcoding PCR, a 12-nucleotide UMI was attached, and a second PCR using Illumina adapter primers followed. AMPure XP beads were used to purify the libraries, whose quality was checked on a Fragment Analyzer using the HS NGS Fragment kit. Sequencing used an Illumina MiniSeq mid-output kit with roughly 19% PhiX and 150 cycles of paired-end reads. As for how the authors treated the data: MIGEC version 1.2.9 was used to process reads, grouping reads by UMI and building error-corrected consensus sequences. Modified VDJtools version 1.2.1 scripts and the tcR R package were used for post-processing. TCRdb reprocessed the public reads with the caller CATT; rows with the same DNA were merged afterwards. The V and J calls follow TCRdb's processing rather than the paper's. The table for this sample lists about 1,500 delta-chain clones; 9.5% to 15% of them were counted only once. Approximately 54% of the sample is held by the ten biggest clonotypes.

General conclusions and limits of the study: Healthy donors differed in TRD repertoire diversity, and several donors were highly oligoclonal, meaning the top 5 clonotypes made up more than half of productive molecules. Novel TRD sequences not targeted by the primers cannot be detected with the primer-based approach. Among clonotypes in healthy donors, TRDV2 paired with TRDJ1 was identified as the most common TRD rearrangement.

The clonotype originates from a human donor in good health. The V and J genes are TRDV2 and TRDJ1; TRDD3 is a possible D gene, resting on 6 matching bases. The sequenced material came from gamma-delta T cells enriched from blood buffy coat, or unenriched PBMCs (not recorded which). The CDR3 corresponds to CACDKVGDTDKLIF. The DNA is TGTGCCTGTGATAAAGTGGGGGACACCGATAAACTCATCTTT.